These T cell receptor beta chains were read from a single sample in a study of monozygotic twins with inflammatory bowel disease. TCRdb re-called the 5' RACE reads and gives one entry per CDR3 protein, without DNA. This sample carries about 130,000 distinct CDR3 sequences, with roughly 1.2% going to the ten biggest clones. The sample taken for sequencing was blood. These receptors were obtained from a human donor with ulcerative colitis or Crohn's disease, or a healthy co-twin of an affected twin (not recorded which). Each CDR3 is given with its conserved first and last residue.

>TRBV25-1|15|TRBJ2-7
CANSEPGGTTYEQYF
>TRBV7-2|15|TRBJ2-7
CASSLRGGAGYEQYF
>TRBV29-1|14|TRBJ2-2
CSVAGGQDTGELFF
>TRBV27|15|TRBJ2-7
CASSSKRAGTYEQYF
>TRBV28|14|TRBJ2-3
CASRGQGAPDTQYF
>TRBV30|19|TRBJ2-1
CAWDLKGLAGGPYYNEQFF
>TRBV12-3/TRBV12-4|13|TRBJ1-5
CASSVNSNQPQHF
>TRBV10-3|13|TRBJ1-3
CAITLTGRDTLYF
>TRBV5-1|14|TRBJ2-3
CASTLQASTDTQYF
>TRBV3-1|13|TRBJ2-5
CASSQLLQETQYF
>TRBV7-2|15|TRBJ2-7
CASSPSPASSYEQYF
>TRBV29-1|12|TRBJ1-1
CSVVPWNTEAFF
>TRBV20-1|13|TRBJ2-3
CSASGSGTDTQYF
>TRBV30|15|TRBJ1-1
CAWSVVPRGDTEAFF
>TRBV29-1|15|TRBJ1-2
CSVGTANPRTYGYTF
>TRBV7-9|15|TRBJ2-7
CASSRTGGAPDEQYF
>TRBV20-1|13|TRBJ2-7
CSATGKRTYEQYF
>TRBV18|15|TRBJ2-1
CASSPNGGSYNEQFF
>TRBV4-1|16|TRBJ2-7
CATKQLYLSGEYEQYF
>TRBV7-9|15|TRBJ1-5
CASSSAWEPNQPQHF
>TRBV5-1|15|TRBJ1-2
CASSLDGRTNYGYTF
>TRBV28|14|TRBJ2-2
CASTRSGATGELFF
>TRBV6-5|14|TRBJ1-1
CASSYRGRWTEAFF
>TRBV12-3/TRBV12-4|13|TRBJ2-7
CASSLAAGREQYF
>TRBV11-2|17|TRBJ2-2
CASSLDLFRGHTGELFF
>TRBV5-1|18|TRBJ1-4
CASSWTGNLRSTNEKLFF
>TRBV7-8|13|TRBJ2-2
CASPTGYTGELFF
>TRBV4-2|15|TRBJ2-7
CASSQGTGGLYEQYF
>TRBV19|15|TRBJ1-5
CASSIVGISNQPQHF
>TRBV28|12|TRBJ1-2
CASSLGTRGYTF
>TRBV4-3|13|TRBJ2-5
CASSQDVAETQYF
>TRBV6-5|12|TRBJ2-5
CASSTDQETQYF
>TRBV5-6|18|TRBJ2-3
CASSSLAGGSLGTDTQYF
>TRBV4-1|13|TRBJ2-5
CASSQEGFETQYF
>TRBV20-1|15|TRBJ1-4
CSARPLKGEREKLFF
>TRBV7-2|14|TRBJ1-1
CASSFTRRNTEAFF
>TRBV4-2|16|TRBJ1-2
CASSQDGDRVVYGYTF
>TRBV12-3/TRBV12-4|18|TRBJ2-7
CASSQRWRHLRSSYEQYF
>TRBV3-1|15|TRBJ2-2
CASSQGQGHTGELFF
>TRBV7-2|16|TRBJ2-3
CASSPTGTLKTDTQYF
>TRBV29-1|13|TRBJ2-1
CSVEERLGVEQFF
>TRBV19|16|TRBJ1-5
CASSILDPGARQPQHF